The rows below give T cell receptor beta chains drawn from one sample of a study of blood T cell repertoires in COVID-19. The table came from immunoSEQ multiplex PCR; TCRdb's copy has only in-frame clones and leaves some out. The table records some 200,000 clones, about nine tenths of them present only once. Specimen: PBMCs or T cells enriched from blood (not recorded which). These receptors came from a woman in her twenties or thirties who had recovered from COVID-19. Both conserved end residues are part of each CDR3. The D gene is left open where the match is weak. Only part of the rows carry a size: once, few, many, or a class if the clone is expanded.

V gene: TRBV11-1
J gene: TRBJ2-3
D gene: TRBD2
clone size: .
CDR3 protein: CASTVEAGFSDTQYF
CDR3 DNA: TGTGCCAGCACCGTGGAAGCGGGGTTCTCAGATACGCAGTATTTT

V gene: TRBV19
J gene: TRBJ1-5
D gene: .
clone size: .
CDR3 protein: CASSGGASNQPQHF
CDR3 DNA: TGTGCCAGTAGCGGGGGAGCAAGCAATCAGCCCCAGCATTTT

V gene: TRBV7-6
J gene: TRBJ2-1
D gene: TRBD2
clone size: .
CDR3 protein: CASSLELEVAGVSEQFF
CDR3 DNA: TGTGCCAGCAGCTTAGAGTTAGAGGTAGCGGGAGTTAGTGAGCAGTTCTTC

V gene: TRBV20-1
J gene: TRBJ2-1
D gene: TRBD2
clone size: .
CDR3 protein: CSASPTSGRARSSYNEQFF
CDR3 DNA: TGCAGTGCTAGTCCTACTAGCGGGAGGGCCAGGAGCTCCTACAATGAGCAGTTCTTC

V gene: TRBV30
J gene: TRBJ1-5
D gene: .
clone size: .
CDR3 protein: CAWSVGLSNQPQHF
CDR3 DNA: TGTGCCTGGAGTGTGGGACTTAGCAATCAGCCCCAGCATTTT

V gene: TRBV5-1
J gene: TRBJ1-1
D gene: TRBD1
clone size: few
CDR3 protein: CASTLRLGQGRSEAFF
CDR3 DNA: TGCGCCAGCACCCTTAGGTTAGGACAGGGAAGGTCTGAAGCTTTCTTT

V gene: TRBV2
J gene: TRBJ2-2
D gene: .
clone size: .
CDR3 protein: CASSRQNTGELFF
CDR3 DNA: TGTGCCAGCAGTCGACAGAACACCGGGGAGCTGTTTTTT

V gene: TRBV11-2
J gene: TRBJ1-2
D gene: .
clone size: .
CDR3 protein: CASSNGAAGGYTF
CDR3 DNA: TGTGCCAGCAGCAACGGGGCGGCGGGGGGCTACACCTTC

V gene: TRBV5-1
J gene: TRBJ1-2
D gene: TRBD1
clone size: once
CDR3 protein: CASSLRTGGSIYGYTF
CDR3 DNA: TGCGCCAGCAGCTTGAGAACAGGGGGGTCGATCTATGGCTACACCTTC

V gene: TRBV6-5
J gene: TRBJ2-3
D gene: TRBD1
clone size: .
CDR3 protein: CASELRGLSTDTQYF
CDR3 DNA: TGTGCCAGCGAATTAAGGGGGCTTAGCACAGATACGCAGTATTTT

V gene: TRBV5-1
J gene: TRBJ1-4
D gene: .
clone size: .
CDR3 protein: CASSLVSSANEKLFF
CDR3 DNA: TGCGCCAGCAGCTTGGTGAGCTCGGCTAATGAAAAACTGTTTTTT

V gene: TRBV2
J gene: TRBJ2-7
D gene: TRBD1
clone size: .
CDR3 protein: CASSPGTEIYEQYF
CDR3 DNA: TGTGCCAGCAGTCCCGGGACAGAGATCTACGAGCAGTACTTC

V gene: TRBV27
J gene: TRBJ1-3
D gene: .
clone size: .
CDR3 protein: CASSYAFGNTIYF
CDR3 DNA: TGTGCCAGCAGCTATGCATTTGGAAACACCATATATTTT

V gene: TRBV7-9
J gene: TRBJ1-2
D gene: .
clone size: .
CDR3 protein: CASSPGPYGYTF
CDR3 DNA: TGTGCCAGCAGCCCAGGGCCCTATGGCTACACCTTC

V gene: TRBV2
J gene: TRBJ1-2
D gene: TRBD1
clone size: .
CDR3 protein: CASTLGGQDTYGYTF
CDR3 DNA: TGTGCCAGCACTCTAGGGGGACAGGACACCTATGGCTACACCTTC

V gene: TRBV27
J gene: TRBJ2-3
D gene: .
clone size: .
CDR3 protein: CASSYSSTDTQYF
CDR3 DNA: TGTGCCAGCTCTTACTCTAGCACAGATACGCAGTATTTT

V gene: TRBV6-2/TRBV6-3
J gene: TRBJ2-7
D gene: TRBD2
clone size: .
CDR3 protein: CASSYSPSGGFEQYF
CDR3 DNA: TGTGCCAGCAGTTACTCCCCTAGCGGGGGGTTCGAGCAGTACTTC

V gene: TRBV18
J gene: TRBJ2-5
D gene: .
clone size: .
CDR3 protein: CASSPDGGGSYQETQYF
CDR3 DNA: TGTGCCAGCTCACCGGACGGAGGCGGATCGTACCAAGAGACCCAGTACTTC

V gene: TRBV9
J gene: TRBJ2-2
D gene: TRBD2
clone size: .
CDR3 protein: CASSPTSGGNTGELFF
CDR3 DNA: TGTGCCAGCAGCCCCACTAGCGGGGGGAACACCGGGGAGCTGTTTTTT

V gene: TRBV13
J gene: TRBJ2-1
D gene: TRBD2
clone size: .
CDR3 protein: CASIMTSGGAYNEQFF
CDR3 DNA: TGTGCCAGCATCATGACTAGCGGGGGGGCGTACAATGAGCAGTTCTTC

V gene: TRBV3-1/TRBV3-2
J gene: TRBJ2-1
D gene: .
clone size: .
CDR3 protein: CASSRQASPYNEQFF
CDR3 DNA: TGTGCCAGCAGCCGACAGGCGTCCCCCTACAATGAGCAGTTCTTC

V gene: TRBV7-2
J gene: TRBJ1-5
D gene: .
clone size: .
CDR3 protein: CASSFRGGPNQPQHF
CDR3 DNA: TGTGCCAGCAGCTTCCGGGGGGGTCCTAATCAGCCCCAGCATTTT

V gene: TRBV7-9
J gene: TRBJ2-6
D gene: TRBD1
clone size: .
CDR3 protein: CASSSGTGLNSGANVLTF
CDR3 DNA: TGTGCCAGCAGCTCCGGGACAGGGCTAAACTCTGGGGCCAACGTCCTGACTTTC

V gene: TRBV7-2
J gene: TRBJ2-5
D gene: TRBD2
clone size: .
CDR3 protein: CASGAQLAGDETQYF
CDR3 DNA: TGTGCCAGCGGGGCCCAACTAGCGGGAGACGAGACCCAGTACTTC

V gene: TRBV30
J gene: TRBJ2-7
D gene: .
clone size: .
CDR3 protein: CAWSVQGSYEQYF
CDR3 DNA: TGTGCCTGGAGTGTGCAGGGTTCCTACGAGCAGTACTTC

V gene: TRBV5-1
J gene: TRBJ1-3
D gene: .
clone size: .
CDR3 protein: CASSREGSGNTIYF
CDR3 DNA: TGCGCCAGCAGCAGGGAGGGCTCTGGAAACACCATATATTTT